This is a list of T cell receptor beta chains from one sample in a study of blood T cell repertoires in COVID-19. The assay was immunoSEQ multiplex PCR, and TCRdb's table has in-frame clones only and misses some. The data contain 300,000 or so clones, roughly nine tenths of them seen just once; the ten biggest clones take up more than 1%. Sequencing was performed on PBMCs or T cells enriched from blood (not recorded which). The receptors here all came from a woman under 40 who had recovered from COVID-19. The CDR3 runs from the conserved cysteine through the conserved F or W. D genes are given only for firm matches. Expanded clones get a size class; other rows say once, few or many, or leave the size out.

CDR3 length: 15
V gene: TRBV5-8
D gene: .
clone size: few
J gene: TRBJ1-4
CDR3 protein: CASSSRQGGNEKLFF
CDR3 DNA: TGTGCCAGCAGCTCGAGGCAGGGAGGTAATGAAAAACTGTTTTTT

CDR3 length: 13
V gene: TRBV7-2
D gene: .
clone size: .
J gene: TRBJ1-5
CDR3 protein: CASSRQYNQPQHF
CDR3 DNA: TGTGCCAGCAGTCGACAGTACAATCAGCCCCAGCATTTT

CDR3 length: 13
V gene: TRBV30
D gene: .
clone size: .
J gene: TRBJ2-7
CDR3 protein: CAWSVGGTYEQYF
CDR3 DNA: TGTGCCTGGAGTGTCGGTGGTACCTACGAGCAGTACTTC

CDR3 length: 16
V gene: TRBV11-2
D gene: TRBD1
clone size: .
J gene: TRBJ1-2
CDR3 protein: CASSLAPDRSPYGYTF
CDR3 DNA: TGTGCCAGCAGCTTGGCCCCGGACAGGTCCCCTTATGGCTACACCTTC

CDR3 length: 15
V gene: TRBV2
D gene: .
clone size: .
J gene: TRBJ2-3
CDR3 protein: CASSEGWTSTDTQYF
CDR3 DNA: TGTGCCAGCAGTGAAGGGTGGACTAGCACAGATACGCAGTATTTT

CDR3 length: 14
V gene: TRBV5-1
D gene: .
clone size: .
J gene: TRBJ1-6
CDR3 protein: CASSPRQVNSPLHF
CDR3 DNA: TGCGCCAGCAGTCCACGACAGGTGAATTCACCCCTCCACTTT

CDR3 length: 14
V gene: TRBV27
D gene: .
clone size: few
J gene: TRBJ1-5
CDR3 protein: CASSLGASNQPQHF
CDR3 DNA: TGTGCCAGCAGTTTAGGAGCGAGCAATCAGCCCCAGCATTTT

CDR3 length: 17
V gene: TRBV19
D gene: .
clone size: .
J gene: TRBJ1-6
CDR3 protein: CASSIGGTAGVSSPLHF
CDR3 DNA: TGTGCCAGTAGTATAGGAGGGACCGCGGGGGTGAGTTCACCCCTCCACTTT

CDR3 length: 14
V gene: TRBV7-8
D gene: TRBD1
clone size: .
J gene: TRBJ1-1
CDR3 protein: CASTPGQGIPEAFF
CDR3 DNA: TGTGCCAGCACCCCGGGACAGGGGATCCCTGAAGCTTTCTTT

CDR3 length: 15
V gene: TRBV5-1
D gene: TRBD1
clone size: .
J gene: TRBJ2-3
CDR3 protein: CASSLGGQGIDTQYF
CDR3 DNA: TGCGCCAGCAGCTTGGGGGGACAGGGTATAGATACGCAGTATTTT

CDR3 length: 19
V gene: TRBV5-1
D gene: TRBD1
clone size: .
J gene: TRBJ1-1
CDR3 protein: CASSLAPGGTGALNTEAFF
CDR3 DNA: TGCGCCAGCAGCTTGGCTCCCGGGGGGACAGGGGCCTTAAACACTGAAGCTTTCTTT

CDR3 length: 15
V gene: TRBV5-1
D gene: .
clone size: .
J gene: TRBJ1-4
CDR3 protein: CASSPGTAGVEKLFF
CDR3 DNA: TGCGCCAGCAGCCCCGGGACGGCGGGAGTTGAAAAACTGTTTTTT

CDR3 length: 14
V gene: TRBV11-2
D gene: .
clone size: .
J gene: TRBJ2-7
CDR3 protein: CASSLGTVSYEQYF
CDR3 DNA: TGTGCCAGCAGCTTAGGGACAGTGAGCTACGAGCAGTACTTC

CDR3 length: 18
V gene: TRBV6-2/TRBV6-3
D gene: TRBD1
clone size: few
J gene: TRBJ2-2
CDR3 protein: CASSHGGTGVSNTGELFF
CDR3 DNA: TGTGCCAGCAGTCACGGCGGGACAGGGGTGTCGAACACCGGGGAGCTGTTTTTT

CDR3 length: 17
V gene: TRBV24-1
D gene: TRBD2
clone size: .
J gene: TRBJ2-3
CDR3 protein: CATSPVPSGENTDTQYF
CDR3 DNA: TGTGCCACCAGTCCCGTCCCTAGCGGGGAAAACACAGATACGCAGTATTTT

CDR3 length: 12
V gene: TRBV2
D gene: .
clone size: .
J gene: TRBJ2-7
CDR3 protein: CASSRDSYEQYF
CDR3 DNA: TGTGCCAGCAGTAGAGACTCCTACGAGCAGTACTTC

CDR3 length: 13
V gene: TRBV28
D gene: TRBD1
clone size: .
J gene: TRBJ1-2
CDR3 protein: CASSGDRGYGYTF
CDR3 DNA: TGTGCCAGCAGTGGAGACAGGGGCTATGGCTACACCTTC

CDR3 length: 15
V gene: TRBV19
D gene: TRBD1
clone size: .
J gene: TRBJ2-3
CDR3 protein: CATAPRDRDTDTQYF
CDR3 DNA: TGTGCCACCGCGCCGCGGGACAGGGACACAGATACGCAGTATTTT

CDR3 length: 15
V gene: TRBV6-5
D gene: TRBD1
clone size: .
J gene: TRBJ2-5
CDR3 protein: CASSTYGTGVETQYF
CDR3 DNA: TGTGCCAGCAGTACATACGGGACAGGGGTCGAGACCCAGTACTTC

CDR3 length: 14
V gene: TRBV7-2
D gene: .
clone size: .
J gene: TRBJ1-1
CDR3 protein: CASSLVTGNTEAFF
CDR3 DNA: TGTGCCAGCAGCTTAGTAACGGGGAACACTGAAGCTTTCTTT

CDR3 length: 11
V gene: TRBV6-5
D gene: .
clone size: .
J gene: TRBJ1-6
CDR3 protein: CASSKTPSLHF
CDR3 DNA: TGTGCCAGCAGTAAGACACCTTCCCTCCACTTT

CDR3 length: 17
V gene: TRBV5-6
D gene: TRBD1
clone size: .
J gene: TRBJ1-2
CDR3 protein: CASSPLEGTGHLYGYTF
CDR3 DNA: TGTGCCAGCAGTCCCCTCGAAGGGACAGGGCATTTATATGGCTACACCTTC

CDR3 length: 15
V gene: TRBV2
D gene: .
clone size: .
J gene: TRBJ1-5
CDR3 protein: CASREGLESNQPQHF
CDR3 DNA: TGTGCCAGCAGAGAGGGCCTAGAGAGCAATCAGCCCCAGCATTTT

CDR3 length: 14
V gene: TRBV30
D gene: .
clone size: .
J gene: TRBJ1-1
CDR3 protein: CAWSVLVWNTEAFF
CDR3 DNA: TGTGCCTGGAGTGTACTGGTATGGAACACTGAAGCTTTCTTT

CDR3 length: 15
V gene: TRBV28
D gene: TRBD1
clone size: .
J gene: TRBJ1-3
CDR3 protein: CASSYDRAGGNTIYF
CDR3 DNA: TGTGCCAGCAGTTACGACAGGGCGGGTGGAAACACCATATATTTT

CDR3 length: 15
V gene: TRBV4-1
D gene: TRBD1
clone size: .
J gene: TRBJ1-4
CDR3 protein: CASSQTGTGDEKLFF
CDR3 DNA: TGCGCCAGCAGCCAAACCGGGACAGGTGATGAAAAACTGTTTTTT

CDR3 length: 15
V gene: TRBV7-7
D gene: TRBD1
clone size: once
J gene: TRBJ2-3
CDR3 protein: CASSSGTGGGDTQYF
CDR3 DNA: TGTGCCAGCAGCTCCGGGACAGGGGGTGGAGATACGCAGTATTTT

CDR3 length: 14
V gene: TRBV6-5
D gene: .
clone size: .
J gene: TRBJ1-5
CDR3 protein: CASSIYYSNQPQHF
CDR3 DNA: TGTGCCAGCAGTATATATTATAGCAATCAGCCCCAGCATTTT

CDR3 length: 13
V gene: TRBV12-3/TRBV12-4
D gene: TRBD1
clone size: few
J gene: TRBJ1-5
CDR3 protein: CASSLRGYQPQHF
CDR3 DNA: TGTGCCAGCAGCCTCAGGGGGTACCAGCCCCAGCATTTT

CDR3 length: 15
V gene: TRBV27
D gene: .
clone size: .
J gene: TRBJ2-7
CDR3 protein: CASSTLHGVPYEQYF
CDR3 DNA: TGTGCCAGCAGTACCCTCCACGGGGTCCCCTACGAGCAGTACTTC

CDR3 length: 13
V gene: TRBV7-8
D gene: .
clone size: .
J gene: TRBJ1-3
CDR3 protein: CASSSNSGNTIYF
CDR3 DNA: TGTGCCAGCAGTTCCAACTCTGGAAACACCATATATTTT

CDR3 length: 15
V gene: TRBV5-4
D gene: .
clone size: .
J gene: TRBJ1-2
CDR3 protein: CASSLAGQGAYGYTF
CDR3 DNA: TGTGCCAGCAGCTTGGCAGGTCAGGGCGCCTATGGCTACACCTTC

CDR3 length: 15
V gene: TRBV28
D gene: TRBD1
clone size: .
J gene: TRBJ1-4
CDR3 protein: CASRGGGTGVEKLFF
CDR3 DNA: TGTGCCAGTAGGGGAGGGGGGACAGGGGTTGAAAAACTGTTTTTT

CDR3 length: 15
V gene: TRBV19
D gene: .
clone size: .
J gene: TRBJ1-6
CDR3 protein: CASSLVQGEDSPLHF
CDR3 DNA: TGTGCCAGTAGTCTCGTGCAAGGGGAGGATTCACCCCTCCACTTT

CDR3 length: 15
V gene: TRBV7-2
D gene: .
clone size: .
J gene: TRBJ2-5
CDR3 protein: CASSSKSLRQETQYF
CDR3 DNA: TGTGCCAGCAGCTCAAAGAGTTTGAGACAAGAGACCCAGTACTTC

CDR3 length: 18
V gene: TRBV10-3
D gene: TRBD1
clone size: .
J gene: TRBJ2-1
CDR3 protein: CAISESGTGTGDLDEQFF
CDR3 DNA: TGTGCCATCAGTGAGTCTGGGACCGGGACAGGGGATCTGGATGAGCAGTTCTTC

CDR3 length: 15
V gene: TRBV30
D gene: TRBD1
clone size: .
J gene: TRBJ2-7
CDR3 protein: CAWSRGQGVSYEQYF
CDR3 DNA: TGTGCCTGGAGTCGCGGACAGGGAGTTTCCTACGAGCAGTACTTC

CDR3 length: 16
V gene: TRBV6-5
D gene: .
clone size: .
J gene: TRBJ1-1
CDR3 protein: CASSLLGARGRSEAFF
CDR3 DNA: TGTGCCAGCAGTTTGTTAGGGGCGAGAGGTCGGTCTGAAGCTTTCTTT

CDR3 length: 16
V gene: TRBV29-1
D gene: .
clone size: .
J gene: TRBJ2-5
CDR3 protein: CSVGYQRRGLGETQYF
CDR3 DNA: TGCAGCGTTGGGTATCAGCGGAGGGGACTGGGGGAGACCCAGTACTTC

CDR3 length: 15
V gene: TRBV5-1
D gene: .
clone size: .
J gene: TRBJ1-2
CDR3 protein: CASSLVATGDYGYTF
CDR3 DNA: TGCGCCAGCAGCTTGGTTGCGACAGGTGATTATGGCTACACCTTC

CDR3 length: 13
V gene: TRBV2
D gene: TRBD1
clone size: .
J gene: TRBJ2-7
CDR3 protein: CASSGTGPYEQYF
CDR3 DNA: TGTGCCAGCAGCGGGACAGGGCCCTACGAGCAGTACTTC

CDR3 length: 15
V gene: TRBV6-5
D gene: TRBD2
clone size: .
J gene: TRBJ2-7
CDR3 protein: CASRKAGGPVLEQYF
CDR3 DNA: TGTGCCAGCAGAAAAGCGGGGGGGCCCGTGCTCGAGCAGTACTTC